This T cell receptor (beta chain) originates from a study of blood T cell repertoires in COVID-19. Generated by immunoSEQ multiplex PCR, the TCRdb table keeps only in-frame clones and is missing some. Of some 100,000 clones in the sample, 75% to 90% were seen once. Germline loops: CDR1 LNHDA, CDR2 SQIVND (reference sequence). This CDR3 region has 13 residues. Trimming took 7 bases from V and 3 from J; bases not matched to a gene: 5. Sequenced: peripheral blood. This TCR was recovered from a woman between 55 and 75 years old with acute or convalescent COVID-19. The chain recombines TRBV19 with TRBJ1-1, with 7 nucleotides matching TRBD1. CDR3 nucleotide sequence: TGTGCCAGTACAATAGGGGGCTACACTGAAGCTTTCTTT. Translation gives CASTIGGYTEAFF. The whole variable domain, remainder taken from reference TRBV19 and TRBJ1-1, is DGGITQSPKYLFRKEGQNVTLSCEQNLNHDAMYWYRQDPGQGLRLIYYSQIVNDFQKGDIAEGYSVSREKKESFPLTVTSAQKNPTAFYLCASTIGGYTEAFFGQGTRLTVV.